Listed here is a single T cell receptor beta chain. The sample originates from a study of blood T cell repertoires in COVID-19. Assay used: immunoSEQ multiplex PCR; TCRdb lists only in-frame clones, some missing. The table has 200,000 or so clones, roughly 88% seen once; the top ten hold 3.7%. The specimen sequenced was PBMCs or T cells enriched from blood (not recorded which). This sequence was found in a woman aged 25 to 39 who had been exposed to COVID-19.

The CDR3 loop reads CASKGLAGGQAGELFF. The CDR3 region has the DNA TGTGCCAGCAAGGGACTAGCGGGAGGTCAGGCCGGGGAGCTGTTTTTT. V is TRBV2 and J is TRBJ2-2, with 15 bases lining up with TRBD2. The CDR3 spans 16 residues. Germline V CDR1 and CDR2: SNHLY, FYNNEI. The junction had 6 bases not matched to a gene; V was cut back by 7 bases and J by 6 bases.